This TCR beta chain appears in the sequencing data of a study of cytomegalovirus exposure and HLA in healthy donors. General study results and limits: Within an earlier analysis, most TCR beta V segments proved productive either about 87% or about 30% of the time. A later analysis linked a missense DCLRE1C variant to TCR beta V- and J-gene trimming. A later analysis showed HLA-associated TCR beta chains outstripping equally common others in clonal expansion.

PCR was performed using 60 Vbeta and 13 Jbeta primers. The data were produced by immunoSEQ multiplex PCR, yet TCRdb's version contains in-frame clones alone and is incomplete. This sample has tens of thousands of clones, with over 60% found just once. In regard to this clone: Its antigen remains unidentified.

The CDR3 is made up of 15 amino acids. Germline V CDR1 and CDR2: SGHRS, YFSETQ. V gave up 1 base and J gave up 0 bases, with 11 bases separating them. Donors showed nominal health when sampled, although they likely had unrecorded immune exposures. This receptor was taken from a man aged 30 to 45 in good health and CMV-seronegative. The J gene is TRBJ2-7, the V gene TRBV5-1; D is possibly TRBD2 (5 bases). Sequenced: PBMCs. The CDR3 here is CASSLWSGSSYEQYF. The CDR3 DNA sequence: TGCGCCAGCAGCTTGTGGAGCGGATCCTCCTACGAGCAGTACTTC.